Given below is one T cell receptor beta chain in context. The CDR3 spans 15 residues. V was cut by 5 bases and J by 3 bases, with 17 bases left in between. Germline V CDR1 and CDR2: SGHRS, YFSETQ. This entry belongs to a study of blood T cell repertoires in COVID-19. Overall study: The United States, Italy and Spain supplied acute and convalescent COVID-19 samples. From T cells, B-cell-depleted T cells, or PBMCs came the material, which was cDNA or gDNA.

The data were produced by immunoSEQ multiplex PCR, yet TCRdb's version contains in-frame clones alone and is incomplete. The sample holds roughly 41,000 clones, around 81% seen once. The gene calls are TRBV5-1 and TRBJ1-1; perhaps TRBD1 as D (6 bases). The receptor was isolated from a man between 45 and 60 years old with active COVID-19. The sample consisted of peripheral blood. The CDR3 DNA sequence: TGCGCCAGCAGGGCCAGGGGTGCTCTTGACACTGAAGCTTTCTTT. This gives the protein CASRARGALDTEAFF.